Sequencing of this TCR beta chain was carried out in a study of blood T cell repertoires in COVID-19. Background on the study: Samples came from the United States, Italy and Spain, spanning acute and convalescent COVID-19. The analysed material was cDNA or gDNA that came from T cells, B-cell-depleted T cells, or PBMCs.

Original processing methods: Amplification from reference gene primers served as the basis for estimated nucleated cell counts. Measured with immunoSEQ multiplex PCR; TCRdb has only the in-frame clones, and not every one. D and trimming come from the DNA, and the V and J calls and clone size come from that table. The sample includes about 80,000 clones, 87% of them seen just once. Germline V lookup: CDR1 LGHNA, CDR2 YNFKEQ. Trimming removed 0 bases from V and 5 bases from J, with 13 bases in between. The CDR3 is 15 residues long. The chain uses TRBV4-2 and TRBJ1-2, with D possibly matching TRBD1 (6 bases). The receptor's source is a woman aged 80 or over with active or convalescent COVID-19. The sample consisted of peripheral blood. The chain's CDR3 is CASSQDGQSPYGYTF. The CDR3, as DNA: TGTGCCAGCAGCCAAGACGGACAGAGTCCTTATGGCTACACCTTC.